The TCR beta chain described here comes from a study of T cell clonotyping in hematopoietic cell transplantation. Study-level information: Recipient samples before transplant were obtained post-cytoreduction. Study-wide points: CD4 and CD8 repertoire contributions could not be separated without sorting. At the given depth, recipient repertoires were over 97% de novo clonotypes.

With respect to this clone: Its antigen remains unidentified.

Time point described: recipient sample about 28 days before transplant, after cytoreduction. Method: immunoSEQ multiplex PCR; TCRdb's copy keeps in-frame clones and lacks some. The sample yields approximately 46,000 clones, 70% to 90% seen once. The starting material was peripheral blood mononuclear cells, obtained before stem cell transplant. The receptor comes from a man in his fifties or sixties with biphenotypic leukemia. Some clones in this sample may be carry-over from other donors' samples.

The CDR3 DNA follows: TGTGCCAGCAGTTATGAACTAGCGGGACGGGAGACCCAGTACTTC. It codes for CASSYELAGRETQYF. The rearrangement links TRBV6-5 to TRBJ2-5; 10 bases are a match to TRBD2. Germline-derived CDR1 and CDR2 are MNHEY and SVGAGI. The CDR3 is 15 amino acids. The V gene end was trimmed by 3 bases and the J gene end by 5 bases; junction bases not matched to a gene: 6.